These 22 T cell receptor beta chains were sequenced from one sample in a study of vaccination and CD4 T cells after COVID-19. These receptors lack a known antigen. Described treatment: roughly ten-day PBMC culture with coronavirus spike peptide pools or control peptides (ViraFEST assay). The Oncomine TCR Beta short-read assay sequenced DNA from cultured CD4+ T cells. TCRdb fed the PCR reads into MiXCR, producing one record per CDR3 protein. Of under 11,000 distinct CDR3 sequences listed, 25% to 30% are singletons. Source material: cultured CD4+ T cells from blood. Source of these receptors: a human donor with COVID-19.

This clonotype has just one count. The chain couples TRBV15 to TRBJ2-7; 10 bases agree with TRBD1. Unmatched junction bases numbered 5, after V lost 9 bases and J lost 3 bases. Germline loops: CDR1 LNHNV, CDR2 YYDKDF (reference sequence). There are 13 residues in the CDR3. DNA for the CDR3: TGTGCCACTCGCCGGGACAGGGGCTACGAGCAGTACTTC. It encodes CATRRDRGYEQYF.

A few counts support this clonotype. The chain has TRBV24-1 and TRBJ2-5, with TRBD1 matching 9 bases. V lost 4 bases, J lost 5 bases, and 7 bases stayed unmatched. Germline V gene lookup returns CDR1 KGHDR and CDR2 SFDVKD. The CDR3 length is 15 residues. The CDR3 loop is CATSDPRQGGETQYF. The DNA for the CDR3 is TGTGCCACCAGTGACCCACGACAGGGGGGGGAGACCCAGTACTTC.

This clonotype has just a few counts. The V and J genes are TRBV6-1 and TRBJ2-3; D may be TRBD1 (6 bases). The V gene's germline CDR1 is MNHNS and CDR2 SASEGT. V was trimmed by 6 bases and J by 8 bases, leaving 27 bases between them. The CDR3 sequence is 17 residues long. CDR3 sequence: CASSSSFTGQGKTTQYF. The CDR3 bases are TGTGCCAGCAGCTCCTCCTTTACGGGACAAGGGAAGACTACGCAGTATTTT.

This CDR3 reads CASRPRGGASSEQFF. CDR3 sequence (DNA): TGTGCCAGCAGGCCCCGCGGGGGGGCCTCCAGTGAGCAGTTCTTC. The chain is built from TRBV9 and TRBJ2-1, with TRBD2 matching 9 bases. CDR1 is SGDLS and CDR2 is YYNGEE in the germline V gene. V dropped 5 bases and J dropped 9; count of bases not matched to a gene: 12. The CDR3 is made up of 15 amino acids. The full variable domain, rest sourced from reference TRBV9 and TRBJ2-1, is DSGVTQTPKHLITATGQRVTLRCSPRSGDLSVYWYQQSLDQGLQFLIQYYNGEERAKGNILERFSAQQFPDLHSELNLSSLELGDSALYFCASRPRGGASSEQFFGPGTRLTVL.

V usage is TRBV20-1 and J usage is TRBJ1-3, with unresolved D. This CDR3 is built from 14 residues. Trimming pared 5 bases from V and 3 bases from J, leaving 14 bases between. Germline V gene lookup returns CDR1 DFQATT and CDR2 SNEGSKA (reference sequence). DNA of the CDR3: TGCAGTGCTCCTATAGCTGCGGTTGGAAACACCATATATTTT. Protein: CSAPIAAVGNTIYF.

The rearrangement joins TRBV20-1 to TRBJ1-2, with D perhaps TRBD1 (6 bases). Deletions cut 1 base from V and 4 bases from J, with 13 bases between. The CDR3 is made up of 14 amino acids. The germline CDR1 and CDR2 sequences are DFQATT and SNEGSKA (reference sequence). The CDR3 DNA sequence: TGCAGTGCTAGAGGCGACAGGTACCTCTATGGCTACACCTTC. This translates into CSARGDRYLYGYTF.

The sample holds a few counts of this clonotype. This rearrangement joins TRBV2 to TRBJ1-5; 7 bases map to TRBD1. Unmatched junction bases numbered 8, after V lost 5 bases and J lost 4 bases. The CDR3 has 15 residues. CDR1 is SNHLY and CDR2 is FYNNEI in the germline V gene. CDR3 in DNA: TGTGCCAGCAGTTGGGGGCAGGGACAGAATCAGCCCCAGCATTTT. This sequence encodes CASSWGQGQNQPQHF.

V is TRBV7-2 and J is TRBJ2-1; 12 bases fit TRBD2. CDR1 is SGHTA and CDR2 is FQGNSA in the germline V gene. The CDR3 has 17 residues. Trimming at V came to 1 base and at J to 7 bases, leaving 8 bases not matched to a gene. DNA of the CDR3: TGTGCCAGCAGCTTAGTGGGGGCTAGCGGGGGGGGGAATGAGCAGTTCTTC. Translating gives CASSLVGASGGGNEQFF. Full variable domain (rest looked up from reference TRBV7-2 and TRBJ2-1): GAGVSQSPSNKVTEKGKDVELRCDPISGHTALYWYRQSLGQGLEFLIYFQGNSAPDKSGLPSDRFSAERTGGSVSTLTIQRTQQEDSAVYLCASSLVGASGGGNEQFFGPGTRLTVL.

This chain uses TRBV9 with TRBJ1-4, with TRBD1 identical over 8 bases. The CDR3 is 16 residues long. The germline CDR1 and CDR2 sequences are SGDLS and YYNGEE. V lost 0 bases to trimming and J lost 3 bases; unmatched junction nucleotides: 4. CDR3 nucleotides: TGTGCCAGCAGCGTAGCTACGACAGGGGCTAATGAAAAACTGTTTTTT. Protein: CASSVATTGANEKLFF.

The V gene is TRBV12-3 or TRBV12-4, the J gene TRBJ1-5, with D tentatively TRBD1 (5 bases). The V and J ends lost 3 bases and 6 bases respectively, with 12 bases between them. The CDR3 has 14 residues. CDR3 DNA sequence: TGTGCCAGCAGTTTTAGGGGCGTGGGTCAGCCCCAGCATTTT. Its translation is CASSFRGVGQPQHF.

This clonotype turned up a few times. The chain carries TRBV11-3 and TRBJ1-6, with D hard to call. The CDR3 consists of 15 residues. The germline V gene encodes CDR1 SGHNT and CDR2 YENEEA. Trimming took off 3 bases at V and 7 bases at J, with 13 bases between the two ends. In nucleotides, the CDR3 is TGTGCCAGCAGCTTTTTTACCGAGACGAATTCACCCCTCCACTTT. The encoded protein is CASSFFTETNSPLHF. Full variable domain (remainder filled in from reference TRBV11-3 and TRBJ1-6): EAGVVQSPRYKIIEKKQPVAFWCNPISGHNTLYWYLQNLGQGPELLIRYENEEAVDDSQLPKDRFSAERLKGVDSTLKIQPAELGDSAVYLCASSFFTETNSPLHFGNGTRLTVT.

In its sample, this clonotype was seen once. The chain is built from TRBV28 and TRBJ1-5; 9 nucleotides agree with TRBD1. The CDR3 spans 17 residues. Per germline, CDR1 MDHEN and CDR2 SYDVKM. The V and J ends lost 0 bases and 0 bases, in that order; junction bases with no gene match: 3. CDR3 amino acids: CASSLWSGQGSNQPQHF. CDR3 DNA sequence: TGTGCCAGCAGTTTATGGTCGGGACAGGGTAGCAATCAGCCCCAGCATTTT.

By its share, this clonotype is large. The chain employs TRBV25-1 and TRBJ2-5; D is perhaps TRBD1 (5 bases). The CDR3 totals 13 residues. Trimming stripped 4 bases from V and 2 bases from J, with 8 bases between. The germline gives CDR1 MGHDK, CDR2 SYGVNS. The CDR3 reads CASSATDQETQYF. CDR3 DNA: TGTGCCAGCAGTGCGACAGATCAAGAGACCCAGTACTTC.

The J gene is TRBJ1-6, the V gene TRBV27; perhaps TRBD1 as D (5 bases). The ends were cut back, 7 bases at V and 7 bases at J, with 17 bases in the middle. The CDR3 contains 15 residues. Looked up from germline, CDR1 is MNHEY and CDR2 is SMNVEV (reference sequence). CDR3 DNA: TGTGCCAGCACCCCCGGGGCATACCCGAATTCACCCCTCCACTTT. It translates to CASTPGAYPNSPLHF.

CDR3 sequence: CASSTPTGELFF. For the CDR3, the DNA is TGTGCCAGCAGTACCCCCACCGGGGAGCTGTTTTTT. The V gene is TRBV28, the J gene TRBJ2-2; D is undetermined. The germline V and J ends were trimmed by 5 bases and 4 bases, with 5 bases remaining between them. This CDR3 has 12 amino acids. Germline assignment: CDR1 MDHEN and CDR2 SYDVKM.

The chain recombines TRBV2 with TRBJ2-1; 8 bases are a match to TRBD2. Trimming cost V 7 bases and J 7 bases; bases outside gene matches: 9. This CDR3 spans 14 amino acids. Germline CDR1 SNHLY, CDR2 FYNNEI. The CDR3 DNA follows: TGTGCCAGCAAGGGACTAGTGTTAAGGAATGAGCAGTTCTTC. Encoded protein: CASKGLVLRNEQFF.

This clonotype was seen a handful of times. The V gene is TRBV25-1, the J gene TRBJ2-2; 7 bases are shared with TRBD1. Germline V gene data show CDR1 as MGHDK and CDR2 as SYGVNS. With V trimmed by 6 bases and J by 4 bases, 5 bases remained unmatched. This CDR3 has 14 residues. The CDR3 is CASRVTGSTGELFF. DNA of the CDR3: TGTGCCAGCAGAGTGACAGGGTCCACCGGGGAGCTGTTTTTT.

The chain links TRBV19 to TRBJ1-2, with D possibly TRBD1 on 6 matching bases. V was shortened by 4 bases and J by 2 bases, with 8 bases between the two germline ends. The CDR3 runs 13 residues. From germline, CDR1 is LNHDA and CDR2 SQIVND (reference sequence). DNA for the CDR3: TGTGCCAGTAGTACTCAGGGGAACTATGGCTACACCTTC. Amino acids: CASSTQGNYGYTF.

This clonotype was counted only a few times. The chain carries TRBV19 and TRBJ2-7; D unresolved. Germline CDR1 and CDR2: LNHDA and SQIVND (reference sequence). V was pared by 4 bases and J by 1 base, with 14 bases between. This CDR3 is 15 amino acids long. As DNA, the CDR3 is TGTGCCAGTAGTACCTCGACGGGCCCTTCCTACGAGCAGTACTTC. Encoded protein: CASSTSTGPSYEQYF. Based on the CDR3 plus reference TRBV19 and TRBJ2-7, the full variable domain is DGGITQSPKYLFRKEGQNVTLSCEQNLNHDAMYWYRQDPGQGLRLIYYSQIVNDFQKGDIAEGYSVSREKKESFPLTVTSAQKNPTAFYLCASSTSTGPSYEQYFGPGTRLTVT.

The chain recombines TRBV29-1 with TRBJ2-3; TRBD2 matches 12 bases. Germline CDR1 reads SQVTM; CDR2 reads ANQGSEA. V shed 7 bases and J 0 bases; nucleotides not matched to a gene: 8. The CDR3 extends over 16 amino acids. DNA for the CDR3: TGCAGCGCCGCCGGTACTAGCGGGGGGAGCACAGATACGCAGTATTTT. Translating it yields CSAAGTSGGSTDTQYF.

The chain combines TRBV11-3 with TRBJ1-1; tentative D call: TRBD1 (5 bases). Germline V lookup: CDR1 SGHNT, CDR2 YENEEA. This CDR3 region has 18 residues. The V and J ends lost 5 bases and 3 bases respectively, with 25 bases between them. CDR3 in amino acids: CASSTIRLSGLRDTEAFF. The CDR3, as DNA: TGTGCCAGCAGCACTATCCGTTTGTCGGGACTCCGAGACACTGAAGCTTTCTTT.

This chain uses TRBV5-6 with TRBJ2-2; D is possibly TRBD1 (6 bases). The V and J ends lost 1 base and 3 bases respectively, with 10 bases between them. From germline, CDR1 is SGHDT and CDR2 YYEEEE. CDR3 size: 15 residues. In DNA form, the CDR3 reads TGTGCCAGCAGCTTGCAGGGGCTGGACACCGGGGAGCTGTTTTTT. Protein product: CASSLQGLDTGELFF.